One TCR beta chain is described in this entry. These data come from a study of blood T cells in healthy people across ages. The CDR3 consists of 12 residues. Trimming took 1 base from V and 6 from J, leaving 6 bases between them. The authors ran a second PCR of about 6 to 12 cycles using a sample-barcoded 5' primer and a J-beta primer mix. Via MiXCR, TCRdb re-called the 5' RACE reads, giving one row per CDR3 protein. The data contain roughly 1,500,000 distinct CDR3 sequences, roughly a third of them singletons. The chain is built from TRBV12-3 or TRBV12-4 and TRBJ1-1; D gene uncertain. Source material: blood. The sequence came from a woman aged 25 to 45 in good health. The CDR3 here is CASSLGAAEAFF. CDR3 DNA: TGTGCCAGCAGTTTAGGGGCGGCTGAAGCTTTCTTT.